This T cell receptor beta chain was obtained from a study of CD8 T cells in Susac syndrome. Germline V CDR1 and CDR2: SGHRS, YFSETQ. The J segment lost 5 bases and the V segment lost 4 bases, leaving 5 bases of the junction unmatched. CDR3 length: 13 residues. cDNA came from roughly 0.47 to 1 ug RNA primed by random hexamers. TCRdb reanalysed the immunoSEQ multiplex PCR reads using MiXCR and keeps one entry per CDR3 protein. Of 130,000 to 150,000 distinct CDR3 sequences in the sample, around 95% were seen once. The chain employs TRBV5-1 and TRBJ1-1, with 7 bases identical to TRBD1. The clonotype originates from a human donor with Susac syndrome. Sequencing input: CD4+ T cells from PBMCs. The CDR3 bases are TGCGCCAGCAGCCTCACAGGGGTGACTGAAGCTTTCTTT. Its protein product is CASSLTGVTEAFF.